Listed here are 17 T cell receptor beta chains from one sample, sequenced in a study of Ad26.COV2.S vaccination and SARS-CoV-2 variants. Generated by immunoSEQ multiplex PCR, the TCRdb table keeps only in-frame clones and is missing some. The profile shows approximately 400,000 clones, about 91% of them singletons. Sample: peripheral blood, taken after recovery from COVID-19. These receptors originate from a human donor who had recovered from COVID-19.

V usage is TRBV5-4 and J usage is TRBJ2-7; possibly TRBD2 for D (5 bases). Germline V gene lookup returns CDR1 SGHNT and CDR2 YYREEE (reference sequence). V lost 5 bases and J 2 bases, leaving 20 bases between the germline ends. CDR3 length: 16 amino acids. The CDR3 reads CASSSEGTLTTYEQYF. Written as DNA, the CDR3 is TGTGCCAGCAGTTCCGAGGGCACCTTGACCACCTACGAGCAGTACTTC.

This clone showed up just once. This chain joins TRBV6-5 and TRBJ2-7; 10 nucleotides match TRBD2. V lost 2 bases to trimming and J lost 6 bases; unmatched junction nucleotides: 7. This CDR3 contains 15 residues. Germline CDR1 MNHEY, CDR2 SVGAGI. The CDR3 DNA reads TGTGCCAGCAGTTACCAGCGGGGGGGCGTAGTCGAGCAGTACTTC. Residues: CASSYQRGGVVEQYF.

This clone was recorded a few times. CDR3 in amino acids: CASSLEGSFSGNTIYF. The CDR3 coding sequence is TGCGCCAGCAGCTTAGAGGGCTCCTTCTCTGGAAACACCATATATTTT. The chain uses TRBV5-1 and TRBJ1-3; D not certain. CDR1 is SGHRS and CDR2 is YFSETQ in the germline V gene. Trimming took 2 bases from V and 0 from J, leaving 12 bases between them. This CDR3 has 16 residues.

Worth noting for this clone: Other DNA sequences in this sample translate to the same CDR3. The J gene is TRBJ2-3, the V gene TRBV3-1 (or the pseudogene TRBV3-2); D remains unclear. The CDR3 length is 14 residues. V lost 3 bases to trimming and J lost 2 bases, with 9 bases between them. Per germline, CDR1 LGHDT and CDR2 YNNKEL (reference sequence). The CDR3 DNA reads TGTGCCAGCAGCCACGGTGGGCCCACAGATACGCAGTATTTT. It encodes CASSHGGPTDTQYF.

The chain uses TRBV23-1 and TRBJ2-3, with TRBD1 as a possible D gene (6 bases). TRBV23-1 is an open reading frame, and its role is uncertain. V lost 7 bases to trimming and J lost 3 bases, with 23 bases between them. This CDR3 region has 17 residues. Here the CDR3 reads CASTSTPAQGLTDTQYF. The DNA of the CDR3 is TGCGCCAGCACTTCAACTCCGGCCCAGGGGCTTACAGATACGCAGTATTTT.

The V call is TRBV5-1, the J call TRBJ1-2; D gene ambiguous. Trimming stripped 0 bases from V and 4 bases from J, with 7 bases between. Germline loops: CDR1 SGHRS, CDR2 YFSETQ. This CDR3 is built from 13 residues. CDR3: CASSLEQVYGYTF. For the CDR3, the DNA is TGCGCCAGCAGCTTGGAGCAGGTCTATGGCTACACCTTC.

The V and J genes are TRBV25-1 and TRBJ2-3; D is ambiguous. Germline-derived CDR1 and CDR2 are MGHDK and SYGVNS. The length of the CDR3 is 14 residues. V lost 3 bases to trimming and J lost 3 bases, with 10 bases between them. The CDR3 DNA follows: TGTGCCAGCAGTGATACCTCCAGGACAGATACGCAGTATTTT. It yields the protein CASSDTSRTDTQYF.

The chain links TRBV7-7 to TRBJ2-5; 8 bases are a match to TRBD1. The V segment lost 1 base and the J segment 5 bases; nucleotides outside the gene matches: 6. Germline assignment: CDR1 SSHAT and CDR2 FNYEAQ (reference sequence). The CDR3 contains 15 residues. CDR3 protein: CASSLGTGSRETQYF. The CDR3 DNA sequence: TGTGCCAGCAGCTTAGGGACAGGGTCGCGGGAGACCCAGTACTTC.

The chain links TRBV9 to TRBJ1-6; D unclear. The CDR3 is 13 amino acids. Looked up from germline, CDR1 is SGDLS and CDR2 is YYNGEE. The ends were cut back, 3 bases at V and 16 bases at J, with 17 bases in the middle. CDR3 bases: TGTGCCAGCAGCGAAAACTCCGGCGGCCTGCTCCACTTT. Translation gives CASSENSGGLLHF.

This clone appeared a single time. V usage is TRBV9 and J usage is TRBJ1-6; unclear D gene. The V gene's germline CDR1 is SGDLS and CDR2 YYNGEE. V was shortened by 0 bases and J by 10 bases, with 11 bases between the two germline ends. The CDR3 covers 14 residues. In DNA form, the CDR3 reads TGTGCCAGCAGCGTAGCCAACACGGGGTCACCCCTCCACTTT. The encoded protein is CASSVANTGSPLHF. Drawing the rest from reference TRBV9 and TRBJ1-6, the complete variable domain is DSGVTQTPKHLITATGQRVTLRCSPRSGDLSVYWYQQSLDQGLQFLIQYYNGEERAKGNILERFSAQQFPDLHSELNLSSLELGDSALYFCASSVANTGSPLHFGNGTRLTVT.

This rearrangement joins TRBV3-1 (or the pseudogene TRBV3-2) to TRBJ2-3, with TRBD2 matching over 11 bases. Germline V CDR1 and CDR2: LGHDT, YNNKEL (reference sequence). Trimming cost V 1 base and J 0 bases; bases outside gene matches: 3. The CDR3 length is 17 residues. CDR3 nucleotide sequence: TGTGCCAGCAGCCAAGTGGGACTAGCGGAGAGCACAGATACGCAGTATTTT. Translated, it gives CASSQVGLAESTDTQYF.

The CDR3 region has the DNA TGTGCCAGCAGCCACTGGAGGTTTAATGAAAAACTGTTTTTT. Encoded protein: CASSHWRFNEKLFF. The chain has TRBV16 and TRBJ1-4; D ambiguous. V lost 3 bases and J 4 bases, leaving 9 bases between the germline ends. Germline V CDR1 and CDR2: KGHSY, FQNENV. CDR3 length equals 14 residues.

The chain joins TRBV5-8 to TRBJ1-2, with TRBD1 identical over 11 bases. This CDR3 has 16 residues. Germline V gives CDR1 SGHTS, CDR2 YDEGEE. Trimming took 3 bases from V and 5 from J; bases not matched to a gene: 9. The CDR3 DNA reads as TGTGCCAGCAGCTCGTCCCCCGGGACAGGGGGATATGGCTACACCTTC. As protein: CASSSSPGTGGYGYTF.

This rearrangement joins TRBV12-3 or TRBV12-4 to TRBJ1-2, with 8 nucleotides matching TRBD1. With V trimmed by 5 bases and J by 8 bases, 4 bases remained unmatched. This CDR3 region has 12 residues. The CDR3 DNA sequence: TGTGCCAGCAGTGCGACAGGGGTAGGCTACACCTTC. Its translation: CASSATGVGYTF.

The chain uses TRBV2 and TRBJ2-3; D gene unclear. Trimming stripped 7 bases from V and 2 bases from J, with 10 bases between. Germline V gives CDR1 SNHLY, CDR2 FYNNEI. There are 13 residues in the CDR3. DNA for the CDR3: TGTGCCAGCATCCTTTTATACACAGATACGCAGTATTTT. It yields the protein CASILLYTDTQYF.

The chain carries TRBV28 and TRBJ2-7, with a weak D call TRBD1 (5 bases). Germline V lookup: CDR1 MDHEN, CDR2 SYDVKM. The CDR3 is made up of 14 amino acids. The germline V and J ends were trimmed by 5 bases and 5 bases, with 16 bases remaining between them. Here the CDR3 DNA reads TGTGCCAGCAGTACACAGGTGCAAGGTCACGAGCAGTACTTC. Residues: CASSTQVQGHEQYF.

The chain uses TRBV6-5 and TRBJ2-7, with 10 bases identical to TRBD2. The germline V gene has CDR1 MNHEY and CDR2 SVGAGI. Trimming removed 6 bases from V and 6 bases from J; junction bases left unmatched: 8. The CDR3 consists of 14 residues. In DNA, the CDR3 is TGTGCCAGCAGGGCCGGGACTAGCGCCCTCGAGCAGTACTTC. It encodes CASRAGTSALEQYF.